This TCR beta chain is drawn from a study of tumor-infiltrating lymphocytes in primary liver carcinoma. The study extracted blood RNA from unsorted whole blood and also extracted germline DNA. The researchers produced TCR beta cDNA from 500 to 550 ng total RNA with a constant-region primer. Three nested multiplex PCR rounds, a slightly modified ARM-PCR, produced the libraries for TCR beta. In the first two PCR rounds, TRBV1-TRBV30 forward primers were paired with a C-beta reverse primer, and each round lasted about 9 cycles. In TCRdb, the multiplex PCR reads were re-called with MiXCR into one record per CDR3 protein. The sample yields 310,000 or so distinct CDR3 sequences, 45% to 70% seen once. Trimming removed 4 bases at V and 4 bases at J, with 14 bases between. The CDR3 is made up of 15 amino acids. Germline CDR1 is SGHDT and CDR2 is YYEEEE.

The TCR was taken from a woman aged 30 to 39 with primary liver carcinoma and hepatitis B virus infection. The sequenced material came from peripheral blood. The chain uses TRBV5-6 and TRBJ1-4; weak D call: TRBD1 (5 bases). CDR3 sequence (DNA): TGTGCCAGCAGCCCCTTCGACAGTAATAATGAAAAACTGTTTTTT. This translates into CASSPFDSNNEKLFF. The complete variable domain, with remaining parts taken from reference TRBV5-6 and TRBJ1-4, reads DAGVTQSPTHLIKTRGQQVTLRCSPKSGHDTVSWYQQALGQGPQFIFQYYEEEERQRGNFPDRFSGHQFPNYSSELNVNALLLGDSALYLCASSPFDSNNEKLFFGSGTQLSVL.